This TCR beta chain was sequenced during a study of Tregs in tolerant kidney transplant recipients. Study findings and constraints: Activated donor B cell expansion appeared to reveal the most relevant donor-specific TCRbeta repertoire. For some patients, primers changed over time, blocking nucleotide-level comparison.

The trim removed 6 bases at V and 6 bases at J, leaving 6 bases unmatched. CDR1 ENHRY and CDR2 SYGVKD come from the germline V gene. The CDR3 runs 14 residues. Unstimulated Tregs (CD4+CD25+CD127-) and CD4+CD25- non-Tregs were sorted from PBMCs. An overnight rest at 37°C with about 220 IU/ml IL-2 preceded regulatory T cell sorting from thawed PBMCs. The sample holds one count of this clone. Its matching antigen is unknown. Assay: immunoSEQ multiplex PCR; the TCRdb copy retains only in-frame clones and omits some. The table records around 63,000 clones, 80% to 90% of them present only once. The TCR originated in a human donor who received a combined kidney and bone marrow transplant. This sample comprised Tregs from blood, obtained before the transplant. This chain links TRBV10-3 with TRBJ1-4; 8 bases map to TRBD1. This CDR3 is CAISRGREDEKLFF. CDR3 coding DNA: TGTGCCATCAGCAGGGGGCGGGAGGATGAAAAACTGTTTTTT.